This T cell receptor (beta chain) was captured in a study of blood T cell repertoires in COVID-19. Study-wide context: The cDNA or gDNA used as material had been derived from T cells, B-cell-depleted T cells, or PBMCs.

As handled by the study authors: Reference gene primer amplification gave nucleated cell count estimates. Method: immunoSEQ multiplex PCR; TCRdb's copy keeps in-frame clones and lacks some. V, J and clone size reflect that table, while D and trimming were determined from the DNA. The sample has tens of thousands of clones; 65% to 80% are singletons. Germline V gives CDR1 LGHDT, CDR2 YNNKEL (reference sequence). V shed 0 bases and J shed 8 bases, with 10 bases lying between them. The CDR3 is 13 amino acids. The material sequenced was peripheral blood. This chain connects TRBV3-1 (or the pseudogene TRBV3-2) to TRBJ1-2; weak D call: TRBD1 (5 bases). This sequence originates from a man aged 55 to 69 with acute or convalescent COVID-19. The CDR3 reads CASSQDEGLGYTF. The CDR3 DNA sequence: TGTGCCAGCAGCCAAGATGAGGGACTCGGCTACACCTTC.